This is a list of T cell receptor beta chains from one sample in a study of blood T cells in healthy people across ages. Via MiXCR, TCRdb re-called the 5' RACE reads, giving one row per CDR3 protein. The data hold around 1.5 million distinct CDR3 sequences, with almost 35% observed a single time. Sequencing used blood. All receptors derive from a woman aged 30 to 39 in good health. Both conserved end residues are trimmed from each CDR3. A clone size is listed for some rows: how often the clone was seen (once, few, many), or a class if it is expanded.

>.|TRBJ2-1|TRBV20-1
GASGLAVEQF
>.|TRBJ1-1|TRBV7-9
ASSLPGQGDEAF
>.|TRBJ2-7|TRBV10-1
ASSESDPTSEQY
>.|TRBJ2-7|TRBV7-2
ASNLARGATGQSRY
>.|TRBJ1-4|TRBV20-1
SAPRTGNNEKLF
>.|TRBJ2-5|TRBV7-3
ASSTAGGTETQY
>.|TRBJ2-7|TRBV5-1
ASSLAGGQVNYEQY
>.|TRBJ2-7|TRBV30
AWRGQGAYEQY
>many|TRBJ2-7|TRBV29-1
SVEEGYEQY
>.|TRBJ2-1|TRBV7-9
ASTPPGGSSYNEQF
>.|TRBJ1-2|TRBV7-9
ASSSEEQGYGYT
>once|TRBJ1-2|TRBV27
ASRRAGTPGVVNYT
>.|TRBJ2-1|TRBV20-1
SAQGVGLAEYNEQF
>.|TRBJ2-7|TRBV30
AWSVGAGVDEQY
>.|TRBJ2-7|TRBV5-8
ASSLGQGVSQQY
>few|TRBJ2-5|TRBV7-9
ASSRTEEETQY
>few|TRBJ2-7|TRBV20-1
SARKPTEQY
>.|TRBJ2-7|TRBV7-6
ASSLAPGLGSGQY
>.|TRBJ2-5|TRBV20-1
SATVPTGAQETQY
>.|TRBJ2-7|TRBV9
ASSAQTGDYEQY
>many|TRBJ1-2|TRBV5-1
ASSLEQGYGYT
>.|TRBJ2-4|TRBV7-8
AGSFREGWEQY
>few|TRBJ1-1|TRBV10-2
ASSTEEGATEAF
>few|TRBJ2-2|TRBV5-1
ASRVDSTTGELF
>.|TRBJ1-2|TRBV9
ASSRDRGVYGYT
>.|TRBJ2-2|TRBV27
ASSSNYRVLRGELF
>many|TRBJ2-1|TRBV7-2
ASRQDRYNEQF
>.|TRBJ2-3|TRBV2
ASTDPDTQY
>few|TRBJ2-1|TRBV20-1
SARDYLLAENEQF